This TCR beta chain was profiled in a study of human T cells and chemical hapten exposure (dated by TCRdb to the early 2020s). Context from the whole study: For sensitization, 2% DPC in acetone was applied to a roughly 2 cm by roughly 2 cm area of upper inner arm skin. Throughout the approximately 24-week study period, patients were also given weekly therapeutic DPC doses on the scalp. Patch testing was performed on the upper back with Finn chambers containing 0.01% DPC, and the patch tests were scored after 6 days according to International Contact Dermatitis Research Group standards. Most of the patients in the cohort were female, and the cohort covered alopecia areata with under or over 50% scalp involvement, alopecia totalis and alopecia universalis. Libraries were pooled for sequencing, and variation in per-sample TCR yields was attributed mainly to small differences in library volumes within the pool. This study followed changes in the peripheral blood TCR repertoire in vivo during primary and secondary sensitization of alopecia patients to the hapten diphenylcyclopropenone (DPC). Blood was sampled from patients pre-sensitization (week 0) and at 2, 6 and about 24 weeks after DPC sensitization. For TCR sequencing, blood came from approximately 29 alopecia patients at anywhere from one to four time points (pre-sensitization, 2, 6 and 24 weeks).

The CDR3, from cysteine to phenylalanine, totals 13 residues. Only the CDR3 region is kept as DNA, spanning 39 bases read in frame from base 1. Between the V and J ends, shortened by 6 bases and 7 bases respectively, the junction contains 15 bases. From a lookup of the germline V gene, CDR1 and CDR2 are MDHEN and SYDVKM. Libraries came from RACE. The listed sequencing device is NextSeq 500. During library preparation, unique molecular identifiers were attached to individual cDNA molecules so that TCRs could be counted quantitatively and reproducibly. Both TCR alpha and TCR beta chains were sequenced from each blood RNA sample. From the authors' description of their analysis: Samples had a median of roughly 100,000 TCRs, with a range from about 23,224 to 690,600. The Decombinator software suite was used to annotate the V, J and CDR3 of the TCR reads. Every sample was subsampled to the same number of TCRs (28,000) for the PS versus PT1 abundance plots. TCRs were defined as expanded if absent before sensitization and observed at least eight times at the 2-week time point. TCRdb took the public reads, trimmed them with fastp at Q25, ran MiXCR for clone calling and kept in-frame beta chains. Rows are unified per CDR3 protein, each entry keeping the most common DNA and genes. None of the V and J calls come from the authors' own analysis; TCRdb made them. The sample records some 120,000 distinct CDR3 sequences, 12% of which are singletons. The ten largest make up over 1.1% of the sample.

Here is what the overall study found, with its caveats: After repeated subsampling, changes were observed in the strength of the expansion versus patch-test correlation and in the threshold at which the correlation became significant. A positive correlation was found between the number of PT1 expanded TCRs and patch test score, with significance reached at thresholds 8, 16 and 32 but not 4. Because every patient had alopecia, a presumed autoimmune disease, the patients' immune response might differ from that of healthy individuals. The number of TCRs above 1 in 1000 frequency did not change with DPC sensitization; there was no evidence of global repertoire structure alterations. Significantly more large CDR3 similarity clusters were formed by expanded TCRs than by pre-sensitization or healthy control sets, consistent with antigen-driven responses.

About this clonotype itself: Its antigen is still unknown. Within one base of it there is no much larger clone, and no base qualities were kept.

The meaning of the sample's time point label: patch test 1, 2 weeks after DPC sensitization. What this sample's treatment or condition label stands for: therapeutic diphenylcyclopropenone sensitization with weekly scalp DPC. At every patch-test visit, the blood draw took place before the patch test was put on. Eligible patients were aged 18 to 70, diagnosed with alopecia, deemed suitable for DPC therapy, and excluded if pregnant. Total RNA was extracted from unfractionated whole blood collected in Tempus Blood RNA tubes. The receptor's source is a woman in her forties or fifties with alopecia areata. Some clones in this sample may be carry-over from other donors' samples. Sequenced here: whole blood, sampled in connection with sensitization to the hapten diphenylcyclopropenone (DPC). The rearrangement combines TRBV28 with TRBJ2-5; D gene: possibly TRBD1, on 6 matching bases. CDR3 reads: CASRRTGSATQYF. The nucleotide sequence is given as TGTGCCAGCAGGCGAACAGGGTCAGCGACCCAGTACTTC.